One and the same sample provided the 2 T cell receptor beta chains below, sequenced in a study of T cell responses to AZD1222 COVID-19 vaccine. Here immunoSEQ multiplex PCR was the method, and the copy in TCRdb shows in-frame clones only, minus some. The sample has approximately 150,000 clones; approximately 85% are singletons. The sequences come from peripheral blood, collected 28 days after the second dose of the MenACWY control vaccine. These receptors were collected from an adult who received the MenACWY meningococcal vaccine as a control.

The chain employs TRBV7-9 and TRBJ1-4; 7 bases fit TRBD1. The V gene end was trimmed by 5 bases and the J gene end by 4 bases; junction bases not matched to a gene: 7. Germline CDR1 SEHNR, CDR2 FQNEAQ (reference sequence). This CDR3 is built from 15 residues. CDR3 nucleotide sequence: TGTGCCAGCAGCCCCGACAGGGCCTATAATGAAAAACTGTTTTTT. This translates into CASSPDRAYNEKLFF.

CDR3 amino acids: CASSLVQDSYEQYF. As DNA, the CDR3 is TGTGCCAGCAGCTTAGTACAGGACTCCTACGAGCAGTACTTC. This chain uses TRBV7-8 with TRBJ2-7; D might be TRBD1 (5 bases). The germline CDR1 and CDR2 sequences are SGHVS and FQNEAQ. The V gene lost 1 base and the J gene lost 0 bases, with 7 bases spanning the gap. The CDR3 length is 14 residues.